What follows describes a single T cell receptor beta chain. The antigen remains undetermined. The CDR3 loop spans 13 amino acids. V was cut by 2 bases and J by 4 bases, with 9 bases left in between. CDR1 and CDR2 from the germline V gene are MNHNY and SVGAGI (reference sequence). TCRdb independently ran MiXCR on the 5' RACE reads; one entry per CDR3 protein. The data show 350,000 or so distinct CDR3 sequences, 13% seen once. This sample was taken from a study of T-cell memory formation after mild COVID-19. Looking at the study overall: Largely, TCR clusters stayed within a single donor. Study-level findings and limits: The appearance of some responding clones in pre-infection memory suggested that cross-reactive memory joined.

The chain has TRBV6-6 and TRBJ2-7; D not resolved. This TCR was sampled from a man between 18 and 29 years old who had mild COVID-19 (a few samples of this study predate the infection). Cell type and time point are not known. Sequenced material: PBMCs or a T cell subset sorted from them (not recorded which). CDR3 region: CASSYPYPYEQYF. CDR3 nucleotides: TGTGCCAGCAGTTACCCGTACCCGTACGAGCAGTACTTC.